This entry lists 13 T cell receptor beta chains sequenced from one sample in a study of graft-versus-host responses after intestinal transplantation. These receptors' antigens are unknown. Generated by immunoSEQ multiplex PCR, the TCRdb table keeps only in-frame clones and is missing some. The repertoire holds more than 65,000 clones, with about 94% as singletons. The sequencing used unstimulated CD8+ T cells sorted from spleen or lymph node cells, collected before intestinal transplant. All receptors derive from a human donor who received an intestinal transplant.

This chain joins TRBV6-6 and TRBJ2-3; 14 nucleotides align to TRBD2. V gave up 1 base and J gave up 9 bases; unmatched junction bases: 6. Germline V gene lookup returns CDR1 MNHNY and CDR2 SVGAGI (reference sequence). The CDR3 spans 16 residues. The CDR3 region has the DNA TGTGCCAGCAGTTACTGGGGACTAGCGGGAGTCCAGACGCAGTATTTT. Amino acid sequence: CASSYWGLAGVQTQYF.

Here the CDR3 reads CASSLGWSSYNSPLHF. In DNA, the CDR3 is TGCGCCAGCAGCCTTGGATGGAGCTCCTATAATTCACCCCTCCACTTT. The J gene is TRBJ1-6, the V gene TRBV4-1; D is unresolved. CDR3 length: 16 amino acids. CDR1 is MGHRA, CDR2 YSYEKL, per germline. V shed 4 bases and J shed 0 bases, with 10 bases lying between them.

The rearrangement joins TRBV6-5 to TRBJ1-2; TRBD1 matches at 7 bases. Germline V gene data show CDR1 as MNHEY and CDR2 as SVGAGI. V dropped 5 bases and J dropped 3; count of bases not matched to a gene: 9. This CDR3 comprises 15 residues. Written as DNA, the CDR3 is TGTGCCAGCAGTCGAGACAGGGAAGGGTACTATGGCTACACCTTC. It encodes CASSRDREGYYGYTF.

The chain combines TRBV5-6 with TRBJ1-5, with D perhaps TRBD1 (5 bases). V was pared by 3 bases and J by 10 bases, with 17 bases between. Per the germline V gene, CDR1 is SGHDT and CDR2 is YYEEEE. This CDR3 comprises 14 residues. The CDR3 region is CASSWGGGDGPQHF. The CDR3, as DNA: TGTGCCAGCAGCTGGGGCGGAGGGGACGGACCCCAGCATTTT.

This clone has a single count. The rearrangement uses TRBV5-6 and TRBJ2-3; D is undetermined. The CDR3 is made up of 15 amino acids. Germline CDR1 and CDR2: SGHDT and YYEEEE. V gave up 4 bases and J gave up 2 bases, with 14 bases separating them. The CDR3 sequence: CASSPDRVSTDTQYF. The DNA of the CDR3 is TGTGCCAGCAGCCCGGACCGGGTATCCACAGATACGCAGTATTTT. Full variable domain (missing parts from reference TRBV5-6 and TRBJ2-3): DAGVTQSPTHLIKTRGQQVTLRCSPKSGHDTVSWYQQALGQGPQFIFQYYEEEERQRGNFPDRFSGHQFPNYSSELNVNALLLGDSALYLCASSPDRVSTDTQYFGPGTRLTVL.

J is TRBJ1-5 and V is TRBV21-1. TRBV21-1 is annotated as a pseudogene. This CDR3 region has 14 residues. CDR3 protein: CASSNRVPPQPQHF. CDR3 bases: TGTGCCAGCAGCAACCGGGTCCCCCCTCAGCCCCAGCATTTT.

The V gene is TRBV7-9, the J gene TRBJ1-1; the D is unclear. With 5 bases removed from V and 6 bases from J, the gap between germline ends came to 19 bases. The germline CDR1 and CDR2 sequences are SEHNR and FQNEAQ (reference sequence). The CDR3 consists of 15 residues. The DNA of the CDR3 is TGTGCCAGCAGCCCGGGTAGAGGGTTTCCCCCTGAAGCTTTCTTT. The encoded protein is CASSPGRGFPPEAFF. The full variable domain, rest sourced from reference TRBV7-9 and TRBJ1-1, is DTGVSQNPRHKITKRGQNVTFRCDPISEHNRLYWYRQTLGQGPEFLTYFQNEAQLEKSRLLSDRFSAERPKGSFSTLEIQRTEQGDSAMYLCASSPGRGFPPEAFFGQGTRLTVV.

The V call is TRBV7-6, the J call TRBJ1-1; 8 bases align to TRBD1. Per germline, CDR1 SGHVS and CDR2 FNYEAQ. There are 15 residues in the CDR3. J gave up 1 base and V 2 bases, and 3 bases lay outside the gene matches. CDR3 DNA sequence: TGTGCCAGCAGCTTACCGACAGGGGAGAACACTGAAGCTTTCTTT. Residues: CASSLPTGENTEAFF.

The chain couples TRBV11-3 to TRBJ1-1, with D possibly being TRBD1 (5 bases). CDR1 is SGHNT and CDR2 is YENEEA in the germline V gene. V lost 5 bases to trimming and J lost 10 bases, with 11 bases between them. The length of the CDR3 is 11 residues. For the CDR3, the DNA is TGTGCCAGCAGCCCGCAAGGGGTAGCTTTCTTT. This translates into CASSPQGVAFF.

The V call is TRBV6-5, the J call TRBJ2-7; no firm D call. The CDR3 consists of 13 residues. V shed 0 bases and J shed 3 bases, with 6 bases lying between them. Germline V CDR1 and CDR2: MNHEY, SVGAGI. CDR3 nucleotide sequence: TGTGCCAGCAGTTACTCGAGGAGCTACGAGCAGTACTTC. It yields the protein CASSYSRSYEQYF.

The chain employs TRBV7-6 and TRBJ2-3; D might be TRBD2 (6 bases). V dropped 2 bases and J dropped 3 bases, with 12 bases sitting between them. Germline lookup yields CDR1 SGHVS and CDR2 FNYEAQ. The CDR3 spans 15 residues. Here the CDR3 reads CASSLLARPTDTQYF. The CDR3, as DNA: TGTGCCAGCAGCTTACTAGCGCGCCCGACAGATACGCAGTATTTT. The entire variable domain, with the rest obtained from reference TRBV7-6 and TRBJ2-3, is as follows: GAGVSQSPRYKVTKRGQDVALRCDPISGHVSLYWYRQALGQGPEFLTYFNYEAQQDKSGLPNDRFSAERPEGSISTLTIQRTEQRDSAMYRCASSLLARPTDTQYFGPGTRLTVL.

The rearrangement joins TRBV19 to TRBJ2-7, with 10 bases lining up with TRBD1. This CDR3 comprises 15 residues. Germline CDR1 LNHDA, CDR2 SQIVND (reference sequence). Trimming took 5 bases from V and 3 from J; bases not matched to a gene: 7. Here the CDR3 reads CASSPGTGAGYEQYF. CDR3 in DNA: TGTGCCAGTAGTCCCGGGACAGGGGCCGGCTACGAGCAGTACTTC.

The chain carries TRBV28 and TRBJ1-1, with 7 bases identical to TRBD1. The germline gives CDR1 MDHEN, CDR2 SYDVKM. V was clipped by 8 bases and J by 5 bases; unmatched bases: 11. The CDR3 sequence is 14 residues long. In DNA form, the CDR3 reads TGTGCCAGCGCGACACGACAGGGAAAGACTGAAGCTTTCTTT. Amino acid sequence: CASATRQGKTEAFF.